What follows are 11 T cell receptor beta chains derived from one specimen sequenced in a study of T cell repertoires in cytomegalovirus infection. TCRdb recomputed calls from the reads with MiXCR, one row per CDR3 protein. Seen here are more than 150,000 distinct CDR3 sequences, more than 15% observed once, and the top ten hold around 20%. The sequencing input was CD8+ T cells from PBMCs. The receptors were sampled from a human donor in good health (CMV status not recorded). Some clones in this sample may be carry-over from other donors' samples.

The sample holds a few counts of this clonotype. The chain combines TRBV20-1 with TRBJ1-1, with 8 bases matching TRBD1. The junction had 7 bases not matched to a gene; V was cut back by 6 bases and J by 4 bases. The germline CDR1 and CDR2 sequences are DFQATT and SNEGSKA (reference sequence). The CDR3 runs to 13 residues. The DNA for the CDR3 is TGCAGTGCCCTCCGGACAGGGCCCACTGAAGCTTTCTTT. It specifies CSALRTGPTEAFF.

This clonotype turned up a few times. CDR3 bases: TGTGCCAGCAGTTACGTGACAGGGAGGAGGGACAATGAGCAGTTCTTC. Translation gives CASSYVTGRRDNEQFF. This rearrangement joins TRBV28 to TRBJ2-1; possible D gene TRBD1, 7 bases. CDR3 length: 16 residues. Per the germline V gene, CDR1 is MDHEN and CDR2 is SYDVKM. Trimming cost V 4 bases and J 5 bases, with 18 bases left between them.

V usage is TRBV15 and J usage is TRBJ1-3, with D unresolved. This CDR3 has 14 residues. Germline V gene sequence: CDR1 LNHNV, CDR2 YYDKDF (reference sequence). Trimming pared 3 bases from V and 0 bases from J, leaving 6 bases between. CDR3 sequence reads: CATSSPISGNTIYF. The DNA for the CDR3 is TGTGCCACCAGCAGCCCCATCTCTGGAAACACCATATATTTT.

Only a few counts were recorded for this clonotype. The chain carries TRBV7-8 and TRBJ2-7; 10 bases are a match to TRBD2. This CDR3 spans 16 amino acids. Germline values: CDR1 SGHVS, CDR2 FQNEAQ. V shed 5 bases and J 5 bases; nucleotides not matched to a gene: 12. The CDR3 reads CASSMEGASGSHEQYF. CDR3 coding DNA: TGTGCCAGCAGCATGGAAGGGGCTAGCGGGAGCCACGAGCAGTACTTC.

This clonotype was counted between two and nine times. The chain carries TRBV6-6 and TRBJ1-5; D is ambiguous. Between the trimmed V and J ends, which lost 7 bases and 2 bases, there was a span of 15 bases. Germline assignment: CDR1 MNHNY and CDR2 SVGAGI (reference sequence). This CDR3 has 15 amino acids. CDR3 sequence: CASTPKPEGNQPQHF. Here the CDR3 DNA reads TGTGCCAGCACTCCTAAACCCGAGGGCAATCAGCCCCAGCATTTT.

A few counts support this clonotype. V and J are TRBV9 and TRBJ1-1; D gene unclear. V lost 3 bases and J lost 1, with 13 bases in between. In germline, CDR1 is SGDLS, CDR2 YYNGEE. This CDR3 is 15 amino acids long. The CDR3 sequence: CASSAFSVTNTEAFF. The DNA of the CDR3 is TGTGCCAGCAGCGCCTTTAGTGTGACGAACACTGAAGCTTTCTTT.

This clonotype was observed a handful of times. The genes are TRBV28 and TRBJ2-7; 12 bases are shared with TRBD2. V lost 6 bases to trimming and J lost 2 bases; unmatched junction nucleotides: 14. The CDR3 totals 18 residues. Germline values: CDR1 MDHEN, CDR2 SYDVKM. The DNA of the CDR3 is TGTGCCAGCAGCCATCGAAGGACTAGCGGGACCCATACCTACGAGCAGTACTTC. Protein sequence: CASSHRRTSGTHTYEQYF.

V is TRBV7-8 and J is TRBJ2-7; D is possibly TRBD1 (6 bases). Trimming removed 4 bases from V and 2 bases from J, with 15 bases in between. The germline CDR1 and CDR2 sequences are SGHVS and FQNEAQ. The CDR3 contains 15 residues. CDR3 DNA: TGTGCCAGCAGCTACTCCACAGGGTCCACCTACGAGCAGTACTTC. It specifies CASSYSTGSTYEQYF.

This chain links TRBV7-3 with TRBJ2-1, with 10 bases that match TRBD1. The germline CDR1 and CDR2 sequences are SGHTA and FQGTGA. CDR3 size: 16 residues. Unmatched junction bases numbered 4, after V lost 2 bases and J lost 3 bases. DNA for the CDR3: TGTGCCAGCAGCTTAGCGGGACAGGGGATCTACAATGAGCAGTTCTTC. Translating it yields CASSLAGQGIYNEQFF.

This clonotype came up a few times. The chain recombines TRBV7-2 with TRBJ2-7, with D possibly TRBD1 on 5 matching bases. CDR3 length: 14 residues. From germline, CDR1 is SGHTA and CDR2 FQGNSA. Trimming pared 4 bases from V and 2 bases from J, leaving 12 bases between. CDR3 loop: CASSSDSSTYEQYF. In nucleotides, the CDR3 is TGTGCCAGCAGCTCCGACAGTTCCACCTACGAGCAGTACTTC.

The chain has TRBV20-1 and TRBJ2-2; possible D gene TRBD1, 6 bases. CDR3 length: 15 residues. Germline values: CDR1 DFQATT, CDR2 SNEGSKA (reference sequence). Deletions cut 6 bases from V and 4 bases from J, with 18 bases between. The CDR3 nucleotides read TGCAGTGCCCTTCCAGGGGAGAGGGCCACCGGGGAGCTGTTTTTT. Translated: CSALPGERATGELFF.